Listed here are 28 T cell receptor beta chains from one sample, sequenced in a study of blood T cell repertoires in COVID-19. The protocol was immunoSEQ multiplex PCR, while the TCRdb copy is restricted to in-frame clones and leaves out a portion. This sample yields some 400,000 clones, of which more than 70% are seen a single time; about 9.4% belongs to the top ten. Sequences were obtained from peripheral blood. These receptors all come from a woman under 40 with COVID-19, enrolled during active disease.

This chain joins TRBV30 and TRBJ1-1; D is ambiguous. This CDR3 has 12 residues. From germline, CDR1 is GTSNPN and CDR2 SVGIG (reference sequence). The V end lost 5 bases, the J end lost 1 base, and 8 bases lay between the germline ends. CDR3 bases: TGTGCCTGGCGGGTCGGGAACACTGAAGCTTTCTTT. Its protein is CAWRVGNTEAFF.

V gene TRBV19 combines with J gene TRBJ2-3; 8 nucleotides agree with TRBD2. Germline V gene lookup returns CDR1 LNHDA and CDR2 SQIVND (reference sequence). The CDR3 has 15 amino acids. V dropped 3 bases and J dropped 4; count of bases not matched to a gene: 6. This CDR3 is CASSISGSWSDTQYF. The CDR3 bases are TGTGCCAGTAGTATCAGCGGGAGCTGGTCAGATACGCAGTATTTT.

V usage is TRBV6-1 and J usage is TRBJ2-3; TRBD2 agrees at 7 bases. The CDR3 contains 16 residues. The trim removed 3 bases at V and 1 base at J, leaving 7 bases unmatched. Germline V gene sequence: CDR1 MNHNS, CDR2 SASEGT. The DNA for the CDR3 is TGTGCCAGCAGTGAGCGAGGGGCGGGGGGCACAGATACGCAGTATTTT. Translation gives CASSERGAGGTDTQYF.

V and J are TRBV4-3 and TRBJ2-1; D might be TRBD2 (5 bases). Germline CDR1 and CDR2: LGHNA and YSLEER. The CDR3 covers 12 residues. V was trimmed by 4 bases and J by 4 bases, leaving 5 bases between them. DNA of the CDR3: TGCGCCAGCAGCCGGACTTACAATGAGCAGTTCTTC. Translation: CASSRTYNEQFF.

The gene calls are TRBV4-1 and TRBJ2-3; D gene unclear. Deletions cut 1 base from V and 6 bases from J, with 11 bases between. Per the germline V gene, CDR1 is MGHRA and CDR2 is YSYEKL. The CDR3 is made up of 14 amino acids. CDR3 nucleotides: TGCGCCAGCAGCCAAGGAGAACTTTTTGATACGCAGTATTTT. It translates to CASSQGELFDTQYF.

This clone was detected ten times or more. This chain uses TRBV28 with TRBJ1-1, with unresolved D. This CDR3 contains 13 residues. The V gene's germline CDR1 is MDHEN and CDR2 SYDVKM. V lost 6 bases and J lost 5, with 13 bases in between. In DNA form, the CDR3 reads TGTGCCAGCAGCCCCCCCGGGAGTACTGAAGCTTTCTTT. It translates to CASSPPGSTEAFF.

This chain connects TRBV15 to TRBJ1-3, with D unclear. Trimming stripped 2 bases from V and 1 base from J, with 6 bases between. This CDR3 has 14 residues. Germline loops: CDR1 LNHNV, CDR2 YYDKDF (reference sequence). CDR3 in amino acids: CATSRQVSGNTIYF. In DNA, the CDR3 is TGTGCCACCAGCAGACAGGTTTCTGGAAACACCATATATTTT.

The rearrangement joins TRBV5-5 to TRBJ2-7, with D maybe TRBD1 (6 bases). Trimming pared 0 bases from V and 0 bases from J, leaving 7 bases between. The CDR3 runs 14 residues. CDR1 and CDR2 from the germline V gene are SGHKS and YYEKEE (reference sequence). CDR3 loop: CASSLADSSYEQYF. In DNA, the CDR3 is TGTGCCAGCAGCTTGGCGGACAGCTCCTACGAGCAGTACTTC.

V gene TRBV5-1 combines with J gene TRBJ1-6; 7 bases are a match to TRBD1. The CDR3 spans 14 residues. In germline, CDR1 is SGHRS, CDR2 YFSETQ. Trimming took 5 bases from V and 6 from J; bases not matched to a gene: 5. The CDR3 protein is CASSSGTANSPLHF. CDR3 bases: TGCGCCAGCAGTTCCGGGACAGCTAATTCACCCCTCCACTTT. Combining the CDR3 with reference TRBV5-1 and TRBJ1-6 gives the whole variable domain KAGVTQTPRYLIKTRGQQVTLSCSPISGHRSVSWYQQTPGQGLQFLFEYFSETQRNKGNFPGRFSGRQFSNSRSEMNVSTLELGDSALYLCASSSGTANSPLHFGNGTRLTVT.

The sample holds one count of this clone. The CDR3 region is CASSTTGREQPQHF. In nucleotides, the CDR3 is TGTGCCAGTAGTACGACAGGGCGGGAACAGCCCCAGCATTTT. This chain connects TRBV19 to TRBJ1-5; TRBD1 aligns across 7 bases. The CDR3 sequence is 14 residues long. Germline lookup yields CDR1 LNHDA and CDR2 SQIVND (reference sequence). The junction had 7 bases not matched to a gene; V was cut back by 4 bases and J by 7 bases. Looking up the rest from reference TRBV19 and TRBJ1-5 gives the full variable domain: DGGITQSPKYLFRKEGQNVTLSCEQNLNHDAMYWYRQDPGQGLRLIYYSQIVNDFQKGDIAEGYSVSREKKESFPLTVTSAQKNPTAFYLCASSTTGREQPQHFGDGTRLSIL.

J is TRBJ2-7 and V is TRBV3-1 (or the pseudogene TRBV3-2); perhaps TRBD2 as D (5 bases). V was clipped by 4 bases and J by 7 bases, with 14 bases between them. Germline-derived CDR1 and CDR2 are LGHDT and YNNKEL (reference sequence). The CDR3 has 13 amino acids. DNA for the CDR3: TGTGCCAGCAGCCCCGGGCCCACGGGAGAGCAGTACTTC. Translating it yields CASSPGPTGEQYF.

The gene calls are TRBV29-1 and TRBJ2-3, with TRBD1 identical over 10 bases. Germline-derived CDR1 and CDR2 are SQVTM and ANQGSEA. The trim removed 3 bases at V and 4 bases at J, leaving 1 base unmatched. The CDR3 loop spans 13 amino acids. Here the CDR3 reads CSVDGQGADTQYF. The CDR3, as DNA: TGCAGCGTTGATGGACAGGGGGCAGATACGCAGTATTTT.

As DNA, the CDR3 is TGTGCCAGCAGCCTAGGTGTCGCGGGGACCCAGTACTTC. It encodes CASSLGVAGTQYF. The chain is built from TRBV6-5 and TRBJ2-5, with TRBD2 as a possible D gene (5 bases). Trimming stripped 6 bases from V and 7 bases from J, with 15 bases between. The CDR3 runs to 13 residues. Germline CDR1 and CDR2: MNHEY and SVGAGI.

The CDR3 bases are TGTGCCAGCTCACCAATAGCGGAACCAGGGGAGACCCAGTACTTC. It codes for CASSPIAEPGETQYF. J is TRBJ2-5 and V is TRBV18; a weak D match, TRBD2 (6 bases). Looked up from germline, CDR1 is KGHSH and CDR2 is LQKENI. CDR3 length: 15 amino acids. With 2 bases removed from V and 5 bases from J, the gap between germline ends came to 15 bases. The full variable domain, rest sourced from reference TRBV18 and TRBJ2-5, is NAGVMQNPRHLVRRRGQEARLRCSPMKGHSHVYWYRQLPEEGLKFMVYLQKENIIDESGMPKERFSAEFPKEGPSILRIQQVVRGDSAAYFCASSPIAEPGETQYFGPGTRLLVL.

This rearrangement joins TRBV7-6 to TRBJ2-2, with TRBD2 matching over 15 bases. V was pared by 1 base and J by 9 bases, with 6 bases of the junction left unmatched. Germline V gene data show CDR1 as SGHVS and CDR2 as FNYEAQ. The CDR3 covers 17 residues. The DNA of the CDR3 is TGTGCCAGCAGCTTAGATGTGGGACTAGCGGGAGGCCGGGAGCTGTTTTTT. It yields the protein CASSLDVGLAGGRELFF.

This chain links TRBV5-1 with TRBJ2-1, with TRBD2 identical over 7 bases. The trim removed 0 bases at V and 4 bases at J, leaving 7 bases unmatched. Germline CDR1 is SGHRS and CDR2 is YFSETQ. The CDR3 runs 16 residues. CDR3 nucleotide sequence: TGCGCCAGCAGCTTGGTGCGTAGCGGGCAATACAATGAGCAGTTCTTC. It specifies CASSLVRSGQYNEQFF.

The CDR3 protein is CASSQDSGLAVNEQFF. The CDR3 bases are TGCGCCAGCAGCCAAGATTCGGGACTAGCGGTCAATGAGCAGTTCTTC. The V gene is TRBV4-1, the J gene TRBJ2-1, with 11 bases fitting TRBD2. CDR3 length: 16 residues. Germline CDR1 is MGHRA and CDR2 is YSYEKL. J was trimmed by 6 bases and V by 0 bases; bases with no gene match: 4.

This clone appeared a few times. V and J are TRBV9 and TRBJ1-5; TRBD1 matches at 8 bases. Trimming took 0 bases from V and 8 from J; bases not matched to a gene: 10. Per the germline V gene, CDR1 is SGDLS and CDR2 is YYNGEE. The CDR3 consists of 16 residues. CDR3 sequence: CASSVGPLQGVEPQHF. In nucleotides, the CDR3 is TGTGCCAGCAGCGTAGGCCCCCTACAGGGGGTTGAGCCCCAGCATTTT.

The genes are TRBV14 and TRBJ2-7; TRBD2 matches 9 bases. Losses at the gene ends were 1 base for V and 3 bases for J; bases not matched to a gene: 4. CDR1 SGHDN and CDR2 FVKESK come from the germline V gene. The CDR3 runs 15 residues. In nucleotides, the CDR3 is TGTGCCAGCAGCCAAGGACTAGCGGCCGTCTACGAGCAGTACTTC. This encodes CASSQGLAAVYEQYF.

This chain links TRBV5-6 with TRBJ2-7; 7 bases align to TRBD1. The CDR3 has 15 residues. With 4 bases clipped from V and 3 bases from J, the junction kept 10 bases outside the gene matches. Germline V CDR1 and CDR2: SGHDT, YYEEEE. Here the CDR3 DNA reads TGTGCCAGCAGCGAAACCGGGACAGACATCTACGAGCAGTACTTC. Translating it yields CASSETGTDIYEQYF.

The rearrangement joins TRBV30 to TRBJ1-1; maybe TRBD1 (6 bases). The germline CDR1 and CDR2 sequences are GTSNPN and SVGIG (reference sequence). The CDR3 has 13 residues. V was clipped by 7 bases and J by 1 base, with 13 bases between them. CDR3 in DNA: TGTGCCTCCTCGGGACACTCGAACACTGAAGCTTTCTTT. It translates to CASSGHSNTEAFF.

The chain combines TRBV5-1 with TRBJ1-5, with a possible D match to TRBD1 (6 bases). The germline CDR1 and CDR2 sequences are SGHRS and YFSETQ. This CDR3 is 15 amino acids long. V was cut by 3 bases and J by 5 bases, with 15 bases left in between. The CDR3 bases are TGCGCCAGCAGCTCCTCGACAGGCCCCGATCAGCCCCAGCATTTT. It is translated as CASSSSTGPDQPQHF.

This chain connects TRBV28 to TRBJ2-1, with 13 bases lining up with TRBD2. CDR1 and CDR2 (germline): MDHEN, SYDVKM. Trimming at V came to 6 bases and at J to 9 bases, leaving 8 bases not matched to a gene. The CDR3 is made up of 15 amino acids. Here the CDR3 reads CASSRTSGRASEQFF. CDR3 DNA: TGTGCCAGCAGCCGTACTAGCGGGAGGGCCAGTGAGCAGTTCTTC.

This chain connects TRBV15 to TRBJ1-5; 8 nucleotides align to TRBD1. This CDR3 has 16 residues. In germline, CDR1 is LNHNV, CDR2 YYDKDF (reference sequence). V lost 5 bases, J lost 1 base, and 7 bases stayed unmatched. The CDR3 DNA reads TGTGCCACCAGCGGCAAACAGGGGGGCAGCAATCAGCCCCAGCATTTT. Amino acids: CATSGKQGGSNQPQHF.

Note on this clone: This sample also contains other DNA sequences that code for the same CDR3. The chain employs TRBV19 and TRBJ2-5; TRBD1 matches 8 bases. Germline values: CDR1 LNHDA, CDR2 SQIVND (reference sequence). V gave up 5 bases and J gave up 4 bases; unmatched junction bases: 0. The CDR3 consists of 12 residues. The CDR3 bases are TGTGCCAGTAGTGGGACAGGAGAGACCCAGTACTTC. Its protein is CASSGTGETQYF.

J is TRBJ1-5 and V is TRBV4-1, with D perhaps matching TRBD1 (6 bases). The germline V gene has CDR1 MGHRA and CDR2 YSYEKL. Trimming left V 4 bases short and J 0 bases short, with 13 bases between. CDR3 size: 16 residues. The CDR3 reads CASSRLQGNSNQPQHF. The CDR3 DNA sequence: TGCGCCAGCAGCCGTTTACAGGGAAATAGCAATCAGCCCCAGCATTTT.

The chain recombines TRBV28 with TRBJ1-4, with TRBD1 identical over 7 bases. CDR3 size: 16 residues. With 5 bases clipped from V and 4 bases from J, the junction kept 10 bases outside the gene matches. CDR1 and CDR2 (germline): MDHEN, SYDVKM. In nucleotides, the CDR3 is TGTGCCAGCAGTCCAGGTCAAGGGGGCCTTAATGAAAAACTGTTTTTT. As protein: CASSPGQGGLNEKLFF.

V gene TRBV7-2 combines with J gene TRBJ2-1; D gene unclear. This CDR3 is 15 amino acids long. The V end lost 4 bases, the J end lost 0 bases, and 10 bases lay between the germline ends. Germline CDR1 is SGHTA and CDR2 is FQGNSA. The CDR3 DNA is TGTGCCAGCAGCTCCGTACAGAGCTCCTACAATGAGCAGTTCTTC. Residues: CASSSVQSSYNEQFF.